The 20 T cell receptor beta chains in this list originate from one sample, sequenced in a study of T cells in Graves' hyperthyroidism and ophthalmopathy. The CDR3 regions of TCR beta were amplified from RNA transcripts. TCR CDR3 regions were first amplified by RT-PCR with HTBI primers. TCRdb re-analysed the multiplex PCR reads in MiXCR, keeping a single row per CDR3 protein. The sample has a few hundred thousand distinct CDR3 sequences; about 20% are singletons. The sequenced sample consisted of blood. Receptors were obtained from a woman aged 65 to 85 with Graves' ophthalmopathy.

In the case of this clonotype: A read error may account for a junction end that differs from germline. This chain uses TRBV19 with TRBJ2-1; TRBD2 matches at 7 bases. CDR1 is LNHDA and CDR2 is SQIVND in the germline V gene (reference sequence). The CDR3 covers 16 residues. CDR3 DNA: TGTGCCAGTAGTATGCAGCTGGGAGGGTCCTACAATGGGCAGTTCTTC. It translates to CASSMQLGGSYNGQFF.

At least ten counts were recorded for this clonotype. The rearrangement joins TRBV6-6 to TRBJ2-3; 7 bases line up with TRBD1. The CDR3 spans 15 residues. In germline, CDR1 is MNHNY, CDR2 SVGAGI (reference sequence). Trimming removed 2 bases from V and 4 bases from J; junction bases left unmatched: 6. CDR3 in amino acids: CASSYRGQVSDTQYF. CDR3 sequence (DNA): TGTGCCAGCAGTTACCGAGGACAGGTGTCAGATACGCAGTATTTT.

The chain uses TRBV29-1 and TRBJ1-2; D is unclear. The CDR3 has 16 amino acids. Between the trimmed V and J ends, which lost 0 bases and 3 bases, there was a span of 17 bases. CDR1 SQVTM and CDR2 ANQGSEA come from the germline V gene. The CDR3 DNA reads as TGCAGCGTTGAAGATCATACCTTCAAGGTCGACTATGGCTACACCTTC. Translating gives CSVEDHTFKVDYGYTF.

Points on this clonotype: This sequence may be a read error, since a much larger clone differs from it by one base. The rearrangement links TRBV12-3 or TRBV12-4 to TRBJ1-1; D unresolved. The germline V and J ends were trimmed by 7 bases and 1 base, with 16 bases remaining between them. The CDR3 is 15 amino acids. CDR3 region: CASILGSGRNTEAFF. The CDR3 DNA is TGTGCCAGCATCCTGGGGTCCGGGAGGAACACTGAAGCTTTCTTT.

In its sample, this clonotype was seen a few times. CDR3 sequence: CASSIQGGSYNEQFF. The CDR3 region has the DNA TGTGCCAGTAGTATTCAGGGAGGCTCCTACAATGAGCAGTTCTTC. The chain carries TRBV19 and TRBJ2-1; possibly TRBD2 for D (6 bases). The CDR3 loop spans 15 amino acids. The V gene's germline CDR1 is LNHDA and CDR2 SQIVND (reference sequence). V was cut by 3 bases and J by 0 bases, with 9 bases left in between.

This clonotype was seen ten or more times. The chain joins TRBV2 to TRBJ2-3; 10 bases fit TRBD2. Germline assignment: CDR1 SNHLY and CDR2 FYNNEI. V gave up 2 bases and J gave up 0 bases; unmatched junction bases: 14. This CDR3 has 20 residues. The CDR3 region is CASSEPVSGLADTSTDTQYF. CDR3 DNA sequence: TGTGCCAGCAGTGAACCAGTCTCCGGACTAGCGGATACTAGCACAGATACGCAGTATTTT. The full variable domain, with the rest looked up from reference TRBV2 and TRBJ2-3, is EPEVTQTPSHQVTQMGQEVILRCVPISNHLYFYWYRQILGQKVEFLVSFYNNEISEKSEIFDDQFSVERPDGSNFTLKIRSTKLEDSAMYFCASSEPVSGLADTSTDTQYFGPGTRLTVL.

In its sample, this clonotype was seen many times. The genes are TRBV28 and TRBJ2-7; tentatively, D is TRBD2 (5 bases). The CDR3 sequence is 12 residues long. Trimming stripped 6 bases from V and 7 bases from J, with 13 bases between. CDR1 is MDHEN, CDR2 SYDVKM, per germline. CDR3 residues: CASSPPPGEQYF. The CDR3, as DNA: TGTGCCAGCAGCCCCCCTCCGGGAGAGCAGTACTTC.

The table lists this clonotype with a few counts. The CDR3 protein is CASTRGTGRKQYF. The CDR3 region has the DNA TGTGCCAGCACCCGTGGGACAGGTCGGAAGCAGTACTTC. This sequence joins TRBV27 and TRBJ2-7, with 8 bases identical to TRBD1. The CDR3 runs 13 residues. Trimming at V came to 7 bases and at J to 8 bases, leaving 10 bases not matched to a gene. Per germline, CDR1 MNHEY and CDR2 SMNVEV (reference sequence).

Note on this clonotype: At one boundary the junction diverges from the germline segment, which might be a read error. The chain has TRBV20-1 and TRBJ1-1, with unresolved D. This CDR3 region has 13 residues. Germline V gene lookup returns CDR1 DFQATT and CDR2 SNEGSKA (reference sequence). CDR3 region: CSARFGRKTGAFF. The CDR3 coding sequence is TGCAGTGCTAGATTTGGCAGGAAGACTGGAGCTTTCTTT.

This clonotype was seen at least ten times. J is TRBJ1-1 and V is TRBV6-2 or TRBV6-3, with D uncertain. The V and J ends lost 6 bases and 6 bases respectively, with 11 bases between them. Germline V CDR1 and CDR2: MNHEY, SVGEGT. The CDR3 is made up of 12 amino acids. The DNA for the CDR3 is TGTGCCAGCAGGCTGGGTAACGCTGAAGCTTTCTTT. Translation gives CASRLGNAEAFF.

This clonotype appeared many times. The chain recombines TRBV7-3 with TRBJ2-2; 10 bases fit TRBD1. This CDR3 has 15 amino acids. V gave up 5 bases and J gave up 7 bases; unmatched junction bases: 7. The germline CDR1 and CDR2 sequences are SGHTA and FQGTGA. CDR3 amino acids: CASSPRQGAGGELFF. The CDR3 bases are TGTGCCAGCAGCCCCCGACAGGGGGCTGGCGGGGAGCTGTTTTTT.

The chain combines TRBV6-9 with TRBJ2-7; 11 nucleotides align to TRBD2. J gave up 4 bases and V 4 bases, and 6 bases lay outside the gene matches. This CDR3 comprises 15 residues. Germline assignment: CDR1 MNHGY and CDR2 SVAAGI. CDR3 bases: TGTGCCAGCAGTTCCTTACTAGCGGGAGATTACGAGCAGTACTTC. This gives the protein CASSSLLAGDYEQYF.

V usage is TRBV20-1 and J usage is TRBJ2-1; no clear D gene. V lost 5 bases and J lost 9, with 11 bases in between. This CDR3 contains 11 residues. CDR1 and CDR2 (germline): DFQATT, SNEGSKA (reference sequence). As DNA, the CDR3 is TGCAGTGCTCCGGGCTCGGGTGAGCAGTTCTTC. Protein sequence: CSAPGSGEQFF.

The chain combines TRBV20-1 with TRBJ2-1; D unresolved. V lost 6 bases and J lost 5, with 20 bases in between. CDR1 DFQATT and CDR2 SNEGSKA come from the germline V gene (reference sequence). There are 15 residues in the CDR3. This CDR3 reads CSARIPAGLHNEQFF. The CDR3, as DNA: TGCAGTGCCAGAATCCCCGCCGGCCTTCACAATGAGCAGTTCTTC.

This clonotype was counted between two and nine times. The V gene is TRBV5-6, the J gene TRBJ1-3; possibly TRBD1 for D (5 bases). Trimming shortened V by 2 bases and J by 3 bases, and 9 bases separated the two germline ends. CDR1 and CDR2 (germline): SGHDT, YYEEEE. The CDR3 has 14 residues. The CDR3 sequence: CASSLRGVGNTIYF. DNA of the CDR3: TGTGCCAGCAGCTTAAGAGGGGTTGGAAACACCATATATTTT.

This chain links TRBV7-2 with TRBJ2-7, with TRBD2 matching 9 bases. CDR1 is SGHTA, CDR2 FQGNSA, per germline. The CDR3 covers 15 residues. With V trimmed by 1 base and J by 3 bases, 4 bases remained unmatched. CDR3 sequence reads: CASSLGAGGNYEQYF. The CDR3 nucleotides read TGTGCCAGCAGCTTAGGCGCGGGAGGGAACTACGAGCAGTACTTC.

Only a few counts were recorded for this clonotype. V gene TRBV2 combines with J gene TRBJ2-3; the D gene could be TRBD1 or TRBD2 (5 bases each). V was pared by 3 bases and J by 2 bases, with 12 bases between. The CDR3 has 15 residues. CDR1 and CDR2 (germline): SNHLY, FYNNEI. The CDR3 spells CASSEMGTSTDTQYF. The DNA of the CDR3 is TGTGCCAGCAGTGAGATGGGGACCTCCACAGATACGCAGTATTTT.

V and J are TRBV7-9 and TRBJ1-4; perhaps TRBD1 as D (5 bases). The CDR3 sequence is 15 residues long. V was pared by 2 bases and J by 8 bases, with 15 bases between. Germline values: CDR1 SEHNR, CDR2 FQNEAQ (reference sequence). Written as DNA, the CDR3 is TGTGCCAGCAGCTTACCCCATCAGGGAGGGGAAAAACTGTTTTTT. Translated, it gives CASSLPHQGGEKLFF.

V gene TRBV6-1 combines with J gene TRBJ2-1; D is unclear. Trimming pared 1 base from V and 6 bases from J, leaving 7 bases between. This CDR3 contains 13 residues. CDR1 is MNHNS and CDR2 is SASEGT in the germline V gene. CDR3 loop: CASSEDWGNEQFF. Here the CDR3 DNA reads TGTGCCAGCAGTGAAGATTGGGGCAATGAGCAGTTCTTC.

This clonotype was counted between two and nine times. The rearrangement links TRBV6-2 or TRBV6-3 to TRBJ1-6, with 9 bases aligning to TRBD1. Germline V gives CDR1 MNHEY, CDR2 SVGEGT. This CDR3 contains 14 residues. The V gene end was trimmed by 6 bases and the J gene end by 7 bases; junction bases not matched to a gene: 4. CDR3 coding DNA: TGTGCCAGCAGCGGACAGGGGTTGAATTCACCCCTCCACTTT. Translated: CASSGQGLNSPLHF.